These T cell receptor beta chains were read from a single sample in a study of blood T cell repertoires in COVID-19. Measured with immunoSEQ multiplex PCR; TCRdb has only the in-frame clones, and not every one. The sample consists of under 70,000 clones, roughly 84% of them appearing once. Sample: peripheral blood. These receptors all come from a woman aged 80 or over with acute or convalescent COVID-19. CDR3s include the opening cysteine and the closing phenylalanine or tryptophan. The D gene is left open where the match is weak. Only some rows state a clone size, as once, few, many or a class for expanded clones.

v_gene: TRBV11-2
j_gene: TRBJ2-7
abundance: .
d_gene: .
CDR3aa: CASSFIDTDFSMRQYF
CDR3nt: TGTGCCAGCAGCTTCATCGACACCGATTTTTCCATGCGGCAGTACTTC

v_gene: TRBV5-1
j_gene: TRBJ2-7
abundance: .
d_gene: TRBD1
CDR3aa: CASSLGTGYPEQYF
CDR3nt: TGCGCCAGCAGCTTGGGGACAGGGTATCCCGAGCAGTACTTC

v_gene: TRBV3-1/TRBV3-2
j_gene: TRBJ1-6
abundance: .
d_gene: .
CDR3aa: CASSTTGTPSIPLHF
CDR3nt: TGTGCCAGCAGCACAACCGGGACACCCAGTATCCCCCTCCACTTT

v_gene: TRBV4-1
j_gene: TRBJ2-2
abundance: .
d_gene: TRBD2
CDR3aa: CASSNGLAYVSGELFF
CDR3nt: TGCGCCAGCAGCAATGGACTAGCTTATGTTTCCGGGGAGCTGTTTTTT

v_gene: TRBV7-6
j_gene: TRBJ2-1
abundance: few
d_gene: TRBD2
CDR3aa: CASSSSGATYNEQFF
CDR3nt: TGTGCCAGCAGCTCCAGCGGGGCCACCTACAATGAGCAGTTCTTC

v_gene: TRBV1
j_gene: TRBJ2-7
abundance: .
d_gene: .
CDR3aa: CTSSQDQPQGAGYEQYF
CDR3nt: TGCACCAGCAGCCAAGATCAACCCCAGGGGGCGGGCTACGAGCAGTACTTC

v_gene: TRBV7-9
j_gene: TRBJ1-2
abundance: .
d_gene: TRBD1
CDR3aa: CASSPGQAYGYTF
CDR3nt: TGTGCCAGCAGCCCGGGACAGGCATATGGCTACACCTTC

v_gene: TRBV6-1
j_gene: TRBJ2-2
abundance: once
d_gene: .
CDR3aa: CASSTGTPNTGELFF
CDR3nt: TGTGCCAGCAGCACTGGGACACCGAACACCGGGGAGCTGTTTTTT

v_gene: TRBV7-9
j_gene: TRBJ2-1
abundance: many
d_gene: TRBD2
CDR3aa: CASSRAGGPSNEQFF
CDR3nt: TGTGCCAGCAGCAGAGCGGGGGGGCCAAGCAATGAGCAGTTCTTC

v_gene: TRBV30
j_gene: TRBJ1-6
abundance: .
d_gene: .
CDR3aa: CAWMVPDKVSYNSPLHF
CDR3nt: TGTGCCTGGATGGTGCCTGACAAGGTCTCCTATAATTCACCCCTCCACTTT

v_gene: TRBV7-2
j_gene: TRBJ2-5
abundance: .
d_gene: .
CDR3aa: CASSSAGTTYQETQYF
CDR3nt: TGTGCCAGCAGCTCCGCCGGGACAACGTACCAAGAGACCCAGTACTTC

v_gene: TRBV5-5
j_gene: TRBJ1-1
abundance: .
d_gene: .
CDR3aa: CASSGEGSFTEAFF
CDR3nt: TGTGCCAGCAGCGGGGAGGGGAGTTTCACTGAAGCTTTCTTT

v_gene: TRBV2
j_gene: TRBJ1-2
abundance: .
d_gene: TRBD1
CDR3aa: CASSGQGALGYGYTF
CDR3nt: TGTGCCAGCAGCGGACAGGGGGCGCTAGGCTATGGCTACACCTTC

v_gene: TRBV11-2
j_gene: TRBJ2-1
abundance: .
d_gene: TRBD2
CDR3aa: CASSPRLFRGGKNEQFF
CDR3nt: TGTGCCAGCAGCCCGCGTCTGTTCCGCGGGGGAAAAAATGAGCAGTTCTTC

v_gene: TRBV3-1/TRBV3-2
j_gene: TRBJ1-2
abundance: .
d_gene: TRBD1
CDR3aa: CASSQKGTGNYGYTF
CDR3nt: TGTGCCAGCAGCCAAAAAGGGACAGGGAACTATGGCTACACCTTC

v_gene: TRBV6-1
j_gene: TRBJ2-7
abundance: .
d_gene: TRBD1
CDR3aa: CASSETRTGPYEQYF
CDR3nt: TGTGCCAGCAGTGAGACCCGGACAGGACCCTACGAGCAGTACTTC

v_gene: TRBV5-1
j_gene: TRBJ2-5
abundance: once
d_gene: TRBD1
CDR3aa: CASSLGTGETQYF
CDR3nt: TGCGCCAGCAGCTTAGGGACAGGGGAGACCCAGTACTTC

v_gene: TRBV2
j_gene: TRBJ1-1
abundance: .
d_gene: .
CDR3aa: CASSVGGGTEAFF
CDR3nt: TGTGCCAGCAGTGTAGGGGGAGGGACTGAAGCTTTCTTT

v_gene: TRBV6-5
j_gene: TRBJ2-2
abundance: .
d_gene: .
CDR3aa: CASVYRDGDTGELFF
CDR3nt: TGTGCCAGCGTTTACAGGGACGGTGACACCGGGGAGCTGTTTTTT

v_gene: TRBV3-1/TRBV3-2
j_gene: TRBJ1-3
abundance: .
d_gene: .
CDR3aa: CASSQNSRGTIYF
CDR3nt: TGTGCCAGCAGCCAAAACTCCCGGGGCACCATATATTTT

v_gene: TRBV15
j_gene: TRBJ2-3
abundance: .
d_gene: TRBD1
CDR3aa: CATSSRQGGTDTQYF
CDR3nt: TGTGCCACCAGCAGTCGACAGGGGGGCACAGATACGCAGTATTTT

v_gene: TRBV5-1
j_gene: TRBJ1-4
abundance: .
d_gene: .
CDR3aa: CASSFGDKAEKLFF
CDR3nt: TGCGCCAGCAGCTTCGGGGACAAGGCCGAAAAACTGTTTTTT

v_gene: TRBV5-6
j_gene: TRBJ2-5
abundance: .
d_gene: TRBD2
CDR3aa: CASSFLAGGRGETQYF
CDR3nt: TGTGCCAGCAGCTTTCTAGCGGGGGGGCGCGGGGAGACCCAGTACTTC

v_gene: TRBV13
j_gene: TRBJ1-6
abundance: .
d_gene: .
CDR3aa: CASSLGQGTNSPLHF
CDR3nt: TGTGCCAGCAGCTTAGGACAGGGAACTAATTCACCCCTCCACTTT

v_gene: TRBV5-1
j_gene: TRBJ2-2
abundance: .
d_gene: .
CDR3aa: CASSQGNTGELFF
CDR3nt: TGCGCCAGCTCCCAGGGTAACACCGGGGAGCTGTTTTTT

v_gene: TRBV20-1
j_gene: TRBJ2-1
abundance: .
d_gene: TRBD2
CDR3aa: CSASPSGGAASYNEQFF
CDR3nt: TGCAGTGCTAGTCCTAGCGGGGGGGCCGCGTCCTACAATGAGCAGTTCTTC

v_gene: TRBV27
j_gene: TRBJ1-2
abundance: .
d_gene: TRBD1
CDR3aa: CASSSRTGAETNYGYTF
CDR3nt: TGTGCCAGCAGCTCCCGGACAGGGGCAGAAACTAACTATGGCTACACCTTC

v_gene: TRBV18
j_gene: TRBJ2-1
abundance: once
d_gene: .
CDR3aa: CASSPPSLNEQFF
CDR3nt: TGTGCCAGCTCACCCCCGTCCCTCAATGAGCAGTTCTTC

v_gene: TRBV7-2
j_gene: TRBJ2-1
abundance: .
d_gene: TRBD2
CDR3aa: CASSFGGGGYNEQFF
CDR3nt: TGTGCCAGCAGCTTCGGCGGGGGGGGATACAATGAGCAGTTCTTC

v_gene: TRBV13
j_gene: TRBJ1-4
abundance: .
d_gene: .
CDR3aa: CASSLKENEKLFF
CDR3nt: TGTGCCAGCAGCTTAAAAGAGAATGAAAAACTGTTTTTT

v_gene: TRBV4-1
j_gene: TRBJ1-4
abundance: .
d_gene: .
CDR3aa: CASSQDVQGSREKLFF
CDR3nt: TGCGCCAGCAGCCAAGATGTGCAGGGCTCTCGTGAAAAACTGTTTTTT

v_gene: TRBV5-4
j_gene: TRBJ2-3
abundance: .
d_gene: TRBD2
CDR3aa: CAPGSGGYTDTQYF
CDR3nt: TGTGCCCCGGGTAGCGGGGGGTACACAGATACGCAGTATTTT

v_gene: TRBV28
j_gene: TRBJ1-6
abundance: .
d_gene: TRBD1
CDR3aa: CASSRRDRDNSPLHF
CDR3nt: TGTGCCAGCAGTCGCCGGGACAGAGATAATTCACCCCTCCACTTT

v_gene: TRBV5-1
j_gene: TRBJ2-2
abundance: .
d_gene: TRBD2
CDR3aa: CASRSPSGGTNTGELFF
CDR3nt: TGCGCCAGCAGATCCCCTAGCGGGGGGACGAACACCGGGGAGCTGTTTTTT

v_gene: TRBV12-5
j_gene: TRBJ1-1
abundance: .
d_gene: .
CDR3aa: CASGLRTGGDTEAFF
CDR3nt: TGTGCTAGTGGTTTGCGAACGGGGGGCGACACTGAAGCTTTCTTT

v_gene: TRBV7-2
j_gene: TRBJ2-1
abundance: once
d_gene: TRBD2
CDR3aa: CASSPGGLAGGNEQFF
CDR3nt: TGTGCCAGCAGCCCAGGGGGACTAGCGGGGGGAAATGAGCAGTTCTTC

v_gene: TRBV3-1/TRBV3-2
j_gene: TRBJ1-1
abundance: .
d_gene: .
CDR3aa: CASSPRGKNTEAFF
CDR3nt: TGTGCCAGCAGCCCCCGGGGGAAGAACACTGAAGCTTTCTTT

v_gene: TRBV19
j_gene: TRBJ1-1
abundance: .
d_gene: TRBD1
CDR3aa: CASRGQGRWTEAFF
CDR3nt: TGTGCCAGTAGGGGACAGGGTAGGTGGACTGAAGCTTTCTTT

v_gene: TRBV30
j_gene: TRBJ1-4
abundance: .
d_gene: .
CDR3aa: CAWSTGHATNEKLFF
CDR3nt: TGTGCCTGGAGTACCGGACACGCAACTAATGAAAAACTGTTTTTT

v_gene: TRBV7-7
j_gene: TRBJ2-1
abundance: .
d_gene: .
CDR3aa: CASSLGAGQRGNEQFF
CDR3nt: TGTGCTAGCAGCTTAGGAGCAGGACAGAGAGGGAATGAGCAGTTCTTC

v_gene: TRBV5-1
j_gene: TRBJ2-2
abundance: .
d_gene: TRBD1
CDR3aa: CASRGQGTNTGELFF
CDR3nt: TGCGCCAGCCGAGGACAGGGGACAAACACCGGGGAGCTGTTTTTT

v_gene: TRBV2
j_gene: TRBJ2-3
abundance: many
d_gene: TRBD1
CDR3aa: CASSEPSGTANTQYF
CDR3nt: TGTGCCAGCAGTGAACCCTCCGGGACAGCTAATACGCAGTATTTT

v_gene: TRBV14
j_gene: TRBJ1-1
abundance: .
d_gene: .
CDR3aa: CASSRQINTEAFF
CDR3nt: TGTGCCAGCAGCCGCCAGATTAACACTGAAGCTTTCTTT

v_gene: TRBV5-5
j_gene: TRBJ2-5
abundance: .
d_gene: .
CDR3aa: CASTSLMRSETQYF
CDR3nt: TGTGCCAGCACCTCCCTAATGCGGTCGGAGACCCAGTACTTC

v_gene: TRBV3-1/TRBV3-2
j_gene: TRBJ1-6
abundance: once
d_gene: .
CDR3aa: CASSQASGRSPLHF
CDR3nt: TGTGCCAGCAGCCAAGCGTCAGGTCGGTCACCCCTCCACTTT

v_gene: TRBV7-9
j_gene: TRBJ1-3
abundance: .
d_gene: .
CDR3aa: CASSGGATGNTIYF
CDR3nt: TGTGCCAGCAGCGGAGGGGCGACTGGAAACACCATATATTTT

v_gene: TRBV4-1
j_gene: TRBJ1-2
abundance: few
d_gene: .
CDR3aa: CASSQSSGVYGYTF
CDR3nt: TGCGCCAGCAGCCAATCCTCAGGGGTCTATGGCTACACCTTC

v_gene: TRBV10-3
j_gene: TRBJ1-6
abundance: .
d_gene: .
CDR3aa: CAISESRQSNSPLHF
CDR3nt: TGTGCCATCAGTGAGTCGAGACAAAGTAATTCACCCCTCCACTTT

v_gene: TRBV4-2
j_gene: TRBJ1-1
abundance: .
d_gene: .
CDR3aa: CASSHGSYGGTEAFF
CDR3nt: TGTGCCAGCAGCCATGGCTCGTACGGAGGCACTGAAGCTTTCTTT

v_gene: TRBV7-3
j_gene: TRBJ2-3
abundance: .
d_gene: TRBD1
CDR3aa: CASSLMGQGFSDTQYF
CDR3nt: TGTGCCAGCAGCTTAATGGGACAGGGTTTCTCGGATACGCAGTATTTT

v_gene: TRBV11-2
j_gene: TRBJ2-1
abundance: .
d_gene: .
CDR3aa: CASSLGGGPYTYNEQFF
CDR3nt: TGTGCCAGCAGCTTAGGGGGGGGCCCCTATACCTACAATGAGCAGTTCTTC

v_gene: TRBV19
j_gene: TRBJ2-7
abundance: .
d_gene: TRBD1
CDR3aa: CASRLGQGYEQYF
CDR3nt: TGTGCCAGCCGTTTGGGACAGGGCTACGAGCAGTACTTC